This is a list of T cell receptor beta chains from one sample in a study of PD-1 blockade in classical Hodgkin lymphoma. Only in-frame clones appear in the TCRdb table, and some are missing; sequencing was by immunoSEQ multiplex PCR. The sample includes fewer than 30,000 clones, less than 85% of them seen just once. This material consisted of CD4+ T cells from blood, taken before the fourth cycle of nivolumab. The receptors stem from a human donor with classical Hodgkin lymphoma. Each CDR3 is given with its conserved first and last residue. Each record gives: V gene, CDR3 protein.

>TRBV18
CASSQNGQGAQETQYF
>TRBV5-4
CASSAGTSGNIQYF
>TRBV6-5
CASLLRNEQFF
>TRBV6-5
CASSYDTGEQFF
>TRBV19
CASSILRGGIDYNEQFF
>TRBV6-5
CASRPTGFQETQYF
>TRBV7-8
CASSLGPHNEQFF
>TRBV5-8
CASGTRPYEQYF
>TRBV6-6
CASRSPGTSAYNEQFF
>TRBV5-4
CASSPGLTEETQYF
>TRBV28
CASSPWTSGLYNEQFF
>TRBV6-5
CASSYRAGDYGYTF
>TRBV5-4
CASSSTGTGPNYGYTF
>TRBV7-9
CASSSTRISYNEQFF
>TRBV27
CASSIRGAFYNSPLHF
>TRBV4-2
CASSQGFEKTQYF
>TRBV5-1
CASRAGELYEQYF
>TRBV6-5
CASSSGQSDRYGYTF
>TRBV6-6
CASSYTGQGQETQYF
>TRBV6-6
CASSYNGGPMNTEAFF
>TRBV20-1
CSARVGETQYF
>TRBV7-9
CASSSNDEQYF
>TRBV5-6
CASSQRPETYGRDTQYF
>TRBV6-5
CASSFLAGLNTEAFF